A single T cell receptor (beta chain) is shown here with its context. These data belong to a study of T-cell memory formation after mild COVID-19. The V end was cut by 3 bases, the J end by 4 bases, with 19 bases between. There are 16 residues in the CDR3. CDR1 SGHRS and CDR2 YFSETQ come from the germline V gene. From the 5' RACE reads, TCRdb called clonotypes with MiXCR, one entry per CDR3 protein. The table lists about 400,000 distinct CDR3 sequences, 20% to 25% of them singletons. The chain has TRBV5-1 and TRBJ1-2, with D possibly being TRBD1 (6 bases). The receptor was derived from an adult woman who had mild COVID-19 (a few samples of this study predate the infection). Cell type and time point are not known. Material: PBMCs or a T cell subset sorted from them (not recorded which). CDR3: CASSSIDRTEGYGYTF. The CDR3 DNA follows: TGCGCCAGCAGCTCCATCGACAGGACGGAAGGCTATGGCTACACCTTC.